Reported below is one TCR beta chain. The antigen remains unidentified. The record originates from a study of T cells in Graves' hyperthyroidism and ophthalmopathy. Study overall: At the time of initial diagnosis and before any treatment, peripheral blood was collected. Study-wide results and caveats: Most clonotypes expanded in the thyroid (above 0.001) were also present in blood.

Researchers took RNA transcripts and amplified the TCR beta CDR3 regions from them. HTBI primers were used for first-round RT-PCR of the TCR CDR3. Each CDR3 protein gets one entry after TCRdb re-called the multiplex PCR reads with MiXCR. This sample has about 530,000 distinct CDR3 sequences, with approximately 17% found just once. CDR3 length equals 15 residues. V was trimmed by 6 bases and J by 4 bases, leaving 17 bases between them. A patient was excluded if there was uncontrolled infection, other autoimmune disease, pregnancy or lactation. Every diagnosis used clinical symptoms, serum thyroxine and TRAb, thyroid ultrasound and orbital computed tomography.

V and J are TRBV12-3 or TRBV12-4 and TRBJ2-3, with D tentatively TRBD1 (6 bases). The sequence came from a woman between 18 and 30 years old with Graves' ophthalmopathy. The material sequenced was blood. CDR3 amino acids: CASSRRQVSSDTQYF. As DNA, the CDR3 is TGTGCCAGCAGCCGAAGACAGGTTTCATCAGATACGCAGTATTTT.